These 21 T cell receptor beta chains were sequenced from one sample in a study of beta chain features in type 1 diabetes. Study-level findings and limits: Type 1 diabetes patients showed a moderate but significant shortening of TCRB CDR3s in all four CD4+ subsets.

No cognate antigen is known for these TCRs. Expressed TCRB transcripts were sequenced, since all the RNA that had been isolated was reverse transcribed. The protocol was immunoSEQ multiplex PCR, while the TCRdb copy is restricted to in-frame clones and leaves out a portion. The sample holds under 300,000 clones, approximately 11% seen once. The sample taken for sequencing was naive CD4+ T cells from blood. All receptors derive from a man in his thirties or forties with type 1 diabetes.

This clone was seen a few times. The V call is TRBV7-2, the J call TRBJ2-1; 8 bases are shared with TRBD2. V shed 4 bases and J 9 bases; nucleotides not matched to a gene: 8. Germline-derived CDR1 and CDR2 are SGHTA and FQGNSA. The CDR3 totals 14 residues. CDR3 amino acids: CASSSPGGAGEQFF. The CDR3 DNA is TGTGCCAGCAGCTCCCCCGGGGGGGCCGGTGAGCAGTTCTTC.

This clone occurred a few times. The rearrangement joins TRBV6-4 to TRBJ1-2; D might be TRBD1 (5 bases). Germline V lookup: CDR1 MRHNA, CDR2 SNTAGT. V dropped 8 bases and J dropped 5 bases, with 15 bases sitting between them. This CDR3 region has 13 residues. CDR3 sequence reads: CASSEIGGYGYTF. The CDR3 region has the DNA TGTGCCAGCTCAGAAATCGGGGGGTATGGCTACACCTTC.

This clone was picked up a small number of times. V usage is TRBV5-1 and J usage is TRBJ1-1; a possible D gene is TRBD1 (6 bases). The germline CDR1 and CDR2 sequences are SGHRS and YFSETQ. V shed 2 bases and J shed 0 bases, with 14 bases lying between them. The CDR3 contains 16 residues. CDR3 residues: CASSLQGAGMNTEAFF. The CDR3, as DNA: TGCGCCAGCAGCTTACAGGGAGCCGGGATGAACACTGAAGCTTTCTTT.

This chain connects TRBV9 to TRBJ2-1; 10 positions match TRBD2. Germline trimming cut 4 bases from V and 5 bases from J; bases unmatched to any gene: 3. Germline CDR1 is SGDLS and CDR2 is YYNGEE. The CDR3 runs to 14 residues. The CDR3 reads CASSPSGGNNEQFF. The CDR3 DNA reads TGTGCCAGCAGCCCTAGCGGGGGTAACAATGAGCAGTTCTTC. The full variable domain, in which reference TRBV9 and TRBJ2-1 provide the parts outside the CDR3, is DSGVTQTPKHLITATGQRVTLRCSPRSGDLSVYWYQQSLDQGLQFLIQYYNGEERAKGNILERFSAQQFPDLHSELNLSSLELGDSALYFCASSPSGGNNEQFFGPGTRLTVL.

The chain has TRBV4-3 and TRBJ2-5; D is undetermined. Germline V gene data show CDR1 as LGHNA and CDR2 as YSLEER. Trimming took 1 base from V and 0 from J, leaving 9 bases between them. There are 15 residues in the CDR3. In DNA form, the CDR3 reads TGCGCCAGCAGCCAAGTGTACCAGTACCAAGAGACCCAGTACTTC. Amino acids: CASSQVYQYQETQYF.

CDR3 region: CSVTSGGIGNTIYF. In nucleotides, the CDR3 is TGCAGCGTGACCTCCGGGGGGATTGGAAACACCATATATTTT. This chain links TRBV29-1 with TRBJ1-3, with a weak D call TRBD1 (5 bases). The CDR3 is 14 residues long. Germline V lookup: CDR1 SQVTM, CDR2 ANQGSEA. Trimming stripped 6 bases from V and 3 bases from J, with 15 bases between.

The V gene is TRBV28, the J gene TRBJ2-3; 8 bases agree with TRBD2. Germline V lookup: CDR1 MDHEN, CDR2 SYDVKM. J lost 2 bases, V lost 7 bases, and 11 bases had no gene match. CDR3 size: 16 residues. CDR3 bases: TGTGCCAGCAATGGTGGAGCGGGGGCCTCCACAGATACGCAGTATTTT. The encoded protein is CASNGGAGASTDTQYF.

This clone was seen a few times. The chain is built from TRBV4-2 and TRBJ1-4; TRBD1 is a possible D gene (6 bases). The CDR3 totals 15 residues. Per the germline V gene, CDR1 is LGHNA and CDR2 is YNFKEQ. V lost 6 bases and J lost 0, with 11 bases in between. CDR3 sequence reads: CASRDSLATNEKLFF. Here the CDR3 DNA reads TGTGCCAGCAGGGACAGCCTAGCAACTAATGAAAAACTGTTTTTT.

In its sample, this clone was seen a few times. The chain carries TRBV5-1 and TRBJ2-5; the D gene is possibly TRBD2 (6 bases). The V gene lost 0 bases and the J gene lost 5 bases, with 11 bases spanning the gap. Germline values: CDR1 SGHRS, CDR2 YFSETQ. The CDR3 consists of 14 residues. CDR3 protein: CASSLANSGETQYF. CDR3 sequence (DNA): TGCGCCAGCAGCTTGGCCAACAGCGGGGAGACCCAGTACTTC.

A note on this clone: At the DNA level, this CDR3 is encoded by other sequences in the same sample as well. The CDR3 region has the DNA TGTGCCTGGAGTGGACAGGGGTACCAGCCCCAGCATTTT. It is translated as CAWSGQGYQPQHF. The rearrangement links TRBV30 to TRBJ1-5, with 8 positions matching TRBD1. This CDR3 contains 13 residues. The germline gives CDR1 GTSNPN, CDR2 SVGIG (reference sequence). V lost 1 base, J lost 7 bases, and 3 bases stayed unmatched.

A few counts support this clone. The V call is TRBV7-2, the J call TRBJ2-3, with 12 bases that match TRBD2. Germline V gives CDR1 SGHTA, CDR2 FQGNSA. The V and J ends lost 5 bases and 14 bases, in that order; junction bases with no gene match: 5. This CDR3 has 12 amino acids. The CDR3 loop reads CASSPGLAGTYF. The CDR3 DNA is TGTGCCAGCAGCCCAGGACTAGCGGGGACGTATTTT.

This clone has just a few counts. V is TRBV19 and J is TRBJ2-4; 8 bases are a match to TRBD1. Losses at the gene ends were 2 bases for V and 0 bases for J; bases not matched to a gene: 6. Germline CDR1 is LNHDA and CDR2 is SQIVND (reference sequence). The CDR3 is 17 residues long. The CDR3: CASSIRTGSIAKNIQYF. In DNA, the CDR3 is TGTGCCAGTAGTATACGGACAGGGAGTATAGCCAAAAACATTCAGTACTTC.

This clone was seen a handful of times. V is TRBV5-8 and J is TRBJ1-2, with 8 bases aligning to TRBD1. Germline trimming cut 4 bases from V and 4 bases from J; bases unmatched to any gene: 9. Germline CDR1 reads SGHTS; CDR2 reads YDEGEE. CDR3 size: 15 residues. The CDR3: CASSLTGTGSYGYTF. DNA of the CDR3: TGTGCCAGCAGCCTCACCGGGACAGGATCCTATGGCTACACCTTC.

Only a few counts were recorded for this clone. The chain joins TRBV5-1 to TRBJ2-4, with D perhaps TRBD1 (5 bases). This CDR3 has 14 amino acids. CDR1 is SGHRS, CDR2 YFSETQ, per germline. With 4 bases removed from V and 9 bases from J, the gap between germline ends came to 17 bases. The CDR3: CASSPAGNSAIQYF. The CDR3 DNA reads as TGCGCCAGCAGCCCTGCAGGGAACTCGGCCATTCAGTACTTC.

In this sample, this clone turned up a few times. The rearrangement joins TRBV10-3 to TRBJ2-5, with D unclear. V was trimmed by 3 bases and J by 7 bases, leaving 15 bases between them. This CDR3 is built from 14 residues. Germline CDR1 is ENHRY and CDR2 is SYGVKD. The CDR3 loop reads CAISDPWASVTQYF. The CDR3, as DNA: TGTGCCATCAGTGACCCTTGGGCGTCGGTGACCCAGTACTTC.

This clone was observed a handful of times. The gene calls are TRBV27 and TRBJ2-2, with TRBD2 matching 16 bases. V lost 4 bases, J lost 4 bases, and 3 bases stayed unmatched. In germline, CDR1 is MNHEY, CDR2 SMNVEV (reference sequence). The CDR3 has 17 amino acids. The CDR3 coding sequence is TGTGCCAGCAGTTCGGGACTAGCGGGGGGGCCCACCGGGGAGCTGTTTTTT. Residues: CASSSGLAGGPTGELFF.

This clone was found a few times. This rearrangement joins TRBV28 to TRBJ2-7; 8 nucleotides line up with TRBD1. Trimming at V came to 7 bases and at J to 2 bases, leaving 7 bases not matched to a gene. CDR1 is MDHEN and CDR2 is SYDVKM in the germline V gene. The CDR3 has 14 amino acids. Here the CDR3 DNA reads TGTGCCAGCACTCCGGGACAGGCAACCTACGAGCAGTACTTC. Its translation is CASTPGQATYEQYF.

J is TRBJ2-1 and V is TRBV7-9; TRBD2 agrees at 7 bases. V was pared by 5 bases and J by 3 bases, with 1 base of the junction left unmatched. This CDR3 contains 13 residues. CDR1 and CDR2 (germline): SEHNR, FQNEAQ (reference sequence). CDR3: CASSSGDYNEQFF. The CDR3 region has the DNA TGTGCCAGCAGCAGCGGGGACTACAATGAGCAGTTCTTC.

This clone appeared a few times. The genes are TRBV5-1 and TRBJ1-1; D not resolved. CDR3 length: 13 amino acids. The V end was cut by 4 bases, the J end by 2 bases, with 9 bases between. From germline, CDR1 is SGHRS and CDR2 YFSETQ. The CDR3, as DNA: TGCGCCAGCAGCCTTCAGACAAACACTGAAGCTTTCTTT. It is translated as CASSLQTNTEAFF.

This clone came up a few times. The V and J genes are TRBV5-6 and TRBJ2-1; 9 bases align to TRBD2. J gave up 10 bases and V 1 base, and 9 bases lay outside the gene matches. Germline V lookup: CDR1 SGHDT, CDR2 YYEEEE. This CDR3 spans 15 amino acids. CDR3 sequence: CASSLRSSGATEQFF. In DNA, the CDR3 is TGTGCCAGCAGCTTGCGGTCTAGCGGGGCCACGGAGCAGTTCTTC. Supplemented by reference TRBV5-6 and TRBJ2-1, the full variable domain reads DAGVTQSPTHLIKTRGQQVTLRCSPKSGHDTVSWYQQALGQGPQFIFQYYEEEERQRGNFPDRFSGHQFPNYSSELNVNALLLGDSALYLCASSLRSSGATEQFFGPGTRLTVL.

The chain joins TRBV18 to TRBJ1-2; weak D call: TRBD1 (5 bases). Trimming took 4 bases from V and 2 from J, leaving 11 bases between them. Germline V CDR1 and CDR2: KGHSH, LQKENI. The CDR3 is made up of 14 amino acids. CDR3 bases: TGTGCCAGCTCACTACTACAGGCAAACTATGGCTACACCTTC. Translation: CASSLLQANYGYTF.